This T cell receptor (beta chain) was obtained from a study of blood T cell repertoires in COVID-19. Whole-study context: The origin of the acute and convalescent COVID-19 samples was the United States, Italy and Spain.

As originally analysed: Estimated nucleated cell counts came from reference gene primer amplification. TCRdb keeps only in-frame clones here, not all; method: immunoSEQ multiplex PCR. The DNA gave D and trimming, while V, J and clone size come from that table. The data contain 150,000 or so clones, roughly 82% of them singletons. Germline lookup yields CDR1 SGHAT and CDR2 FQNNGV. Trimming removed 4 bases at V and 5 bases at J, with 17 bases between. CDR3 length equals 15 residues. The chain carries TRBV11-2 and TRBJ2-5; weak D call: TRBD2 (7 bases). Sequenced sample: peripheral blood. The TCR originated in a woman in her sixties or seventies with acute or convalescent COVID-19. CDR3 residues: CASSSQRGGAETQYF. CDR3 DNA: TGTGCCAGCAGCTCCCAACGAGGGGGGGCGGAGACCCAGTACTTC.